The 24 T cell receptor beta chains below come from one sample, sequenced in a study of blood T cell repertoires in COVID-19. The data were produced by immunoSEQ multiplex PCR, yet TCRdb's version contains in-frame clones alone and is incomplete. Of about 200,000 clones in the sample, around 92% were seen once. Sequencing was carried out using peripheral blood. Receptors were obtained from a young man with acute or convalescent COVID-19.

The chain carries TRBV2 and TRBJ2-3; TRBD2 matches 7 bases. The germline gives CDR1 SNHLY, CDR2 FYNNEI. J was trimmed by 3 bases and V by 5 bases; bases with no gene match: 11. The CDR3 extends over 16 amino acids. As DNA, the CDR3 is TGTGCCAGCAGTCAGACGGGACTAAGGATGACAGATACGCAGTATTTT. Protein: CASSQTGLRMTDTQYF. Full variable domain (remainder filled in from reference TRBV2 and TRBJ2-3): EPEVTQTPSHQVTQMGQEVILRCVPISNHLYFYWYRQILGQKVEFLVSFYNNEISEKSEIFDDQFSVERPDGSNFTLKIRSTKLEDSAMYFCASSQTGLRMTDTQYFGPGTRLTVL.

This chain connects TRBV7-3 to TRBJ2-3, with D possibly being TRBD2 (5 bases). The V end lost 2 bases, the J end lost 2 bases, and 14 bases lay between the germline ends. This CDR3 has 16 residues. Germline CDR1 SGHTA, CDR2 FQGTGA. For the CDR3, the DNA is TGTGCCAGCAGCTTATTCCCTAGCACAGACACAGATACGCAGTATTTT. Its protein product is CASSLFPSTDTDTQYF.

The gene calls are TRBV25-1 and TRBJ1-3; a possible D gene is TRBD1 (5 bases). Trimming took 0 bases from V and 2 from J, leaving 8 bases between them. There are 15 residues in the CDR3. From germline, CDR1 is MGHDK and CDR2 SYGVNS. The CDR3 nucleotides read TGTGCCAGCAGTGAATATGGCAGGGCTGGAAACACCATATATTTT. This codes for CASSEYGRAGNTIYF. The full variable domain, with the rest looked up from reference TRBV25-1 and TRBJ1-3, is EADIYQTPRYLVIGTGKKITLECSQTMGHDKMYWYQQDPGMELHLIHYSYGVNSTEKGDLSSESTVSRIRTEHFPLTLESARPSHTSQYLCASSEYGRAGNTIYFGEGSWLTVV.

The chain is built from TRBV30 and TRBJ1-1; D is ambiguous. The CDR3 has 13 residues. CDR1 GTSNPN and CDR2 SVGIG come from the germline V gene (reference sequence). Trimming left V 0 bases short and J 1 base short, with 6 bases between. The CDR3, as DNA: TGTGCCTGGAGTGTATCTACGAACACTGAAGCTTTCTTT. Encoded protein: CAWSVSTNTEAFF.

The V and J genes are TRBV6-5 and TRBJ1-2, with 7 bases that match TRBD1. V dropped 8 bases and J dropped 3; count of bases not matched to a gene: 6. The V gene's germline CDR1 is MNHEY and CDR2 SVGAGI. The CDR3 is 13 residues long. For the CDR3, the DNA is TGTGCCAGCGCGGGGGGACAGTACTATGGCTACACCTTC. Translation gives CASAGGQYYGYTF.

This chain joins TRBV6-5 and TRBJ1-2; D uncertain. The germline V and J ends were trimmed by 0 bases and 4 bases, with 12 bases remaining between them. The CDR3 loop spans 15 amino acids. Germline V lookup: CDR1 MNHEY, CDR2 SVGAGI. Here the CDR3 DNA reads TGTGCCAGCAGTTACTCCGGGGATGGTGGCTATGGCTACACCTTC. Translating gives CASSYSGDGGYGYTF.

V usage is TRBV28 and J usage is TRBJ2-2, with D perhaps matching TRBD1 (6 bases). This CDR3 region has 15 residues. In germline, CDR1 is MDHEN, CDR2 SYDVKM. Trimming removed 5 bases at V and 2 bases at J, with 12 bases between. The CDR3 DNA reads TGTGCCAGCAGTCAAGACAGGAGCAACACCGGGGAGCTGTTTTTT. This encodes CASSQDRSNTGELFF.

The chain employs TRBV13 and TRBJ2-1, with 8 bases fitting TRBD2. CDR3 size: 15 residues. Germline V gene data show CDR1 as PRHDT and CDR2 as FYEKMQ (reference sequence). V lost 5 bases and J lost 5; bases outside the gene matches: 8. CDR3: CASSDGLAPNNEQFF. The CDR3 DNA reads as TGTGCCAGCAGCGATGGACTAGCTCCCAACAATGAGCAGTTCTTC.

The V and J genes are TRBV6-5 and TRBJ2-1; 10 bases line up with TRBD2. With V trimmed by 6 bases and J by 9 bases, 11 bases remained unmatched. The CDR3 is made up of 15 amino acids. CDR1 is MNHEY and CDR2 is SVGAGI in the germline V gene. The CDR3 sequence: CASRLAGNSLGEQFF. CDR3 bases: TGTGCCAGCAGACTAGCGGGAAATAGTTTGGGTGAGCAGTTCTTC.

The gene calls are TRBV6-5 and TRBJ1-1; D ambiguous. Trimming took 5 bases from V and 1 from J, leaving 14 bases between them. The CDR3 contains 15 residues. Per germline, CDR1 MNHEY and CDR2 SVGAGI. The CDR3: CASSLTQAENTEAFF. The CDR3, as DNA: TGTGCCAGCAGTCTTACTCAAGCGGAGAACACTGAAGCTTTCTTT.

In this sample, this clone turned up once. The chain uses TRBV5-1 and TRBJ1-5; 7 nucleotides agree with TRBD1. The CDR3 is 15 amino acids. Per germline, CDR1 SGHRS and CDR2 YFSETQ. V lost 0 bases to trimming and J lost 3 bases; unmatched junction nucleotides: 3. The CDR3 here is CASSLDGQVNQPQHF. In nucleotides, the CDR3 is TGCGCCAGCAGCTTGGATGGACAGGTCAATCAGCCCCAGCATTTT.

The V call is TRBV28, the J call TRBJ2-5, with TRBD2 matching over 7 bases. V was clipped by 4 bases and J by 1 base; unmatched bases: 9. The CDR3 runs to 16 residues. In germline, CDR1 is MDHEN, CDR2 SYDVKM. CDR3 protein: CASSYGGRALQETQYF. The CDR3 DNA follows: TGTGCCAGCAGTTATGGAGGGAGGGCCCTCCAAGAGACCCAGTACTTC.

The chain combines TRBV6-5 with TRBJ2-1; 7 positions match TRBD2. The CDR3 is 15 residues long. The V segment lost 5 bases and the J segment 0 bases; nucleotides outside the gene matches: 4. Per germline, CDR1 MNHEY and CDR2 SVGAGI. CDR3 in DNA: TGTGCCAGCAGTCCCGGGGGGAGCTCCTACAATGAGCAGTTCTTC. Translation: CASSPGGSSYNEQFF.

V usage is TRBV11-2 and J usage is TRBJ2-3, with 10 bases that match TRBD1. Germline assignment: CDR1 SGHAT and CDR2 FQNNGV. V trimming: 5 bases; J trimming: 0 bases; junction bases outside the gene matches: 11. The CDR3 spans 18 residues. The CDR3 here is CASSPRGQGLTSTDTQYF. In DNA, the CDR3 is TGTGCCAGCAGCCCCCGGGGACAGGGGCTTACTAGCACAGATACGCAGTATTTT.

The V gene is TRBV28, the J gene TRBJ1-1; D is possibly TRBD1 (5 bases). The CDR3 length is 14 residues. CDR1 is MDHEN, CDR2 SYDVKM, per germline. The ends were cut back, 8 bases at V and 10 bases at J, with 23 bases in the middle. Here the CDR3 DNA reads TGTGCCAGCCAACCCGGGACCCACTACGGGGGAGCTTTCTTT. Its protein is CASQPGTHYGGAFF.

The CDR3, as DNA: TGCAGTGCTTGGGCAGAGACCCAGTACTTC. It translates to CSAWAETQYF. J is TRBJ2-5 and V is TRBV20-1; the D is unclear. The CDR3 contains 10 residues. The V gene lost 5 bases and the J gene lost 4 bases, with 5 bases spanning the gap. CDR1 and CDR2 (germline): DFQATT, SNEGSKA (reference sequence).

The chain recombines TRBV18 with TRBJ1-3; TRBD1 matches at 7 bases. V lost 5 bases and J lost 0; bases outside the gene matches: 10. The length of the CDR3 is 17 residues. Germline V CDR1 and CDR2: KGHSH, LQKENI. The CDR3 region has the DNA TGTGCCAGCTCAAGTCAGGGACAGACCTACTCTGGAAACACCATATATTTT. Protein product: CASSSQGQTYSGNTIYF.

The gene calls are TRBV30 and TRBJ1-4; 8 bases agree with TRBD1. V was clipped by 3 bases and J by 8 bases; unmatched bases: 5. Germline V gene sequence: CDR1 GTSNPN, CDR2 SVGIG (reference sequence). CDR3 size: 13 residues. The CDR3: CAWRRTGWEKLFF. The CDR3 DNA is TGTGCCTGGAGAAGGACAGGGTGGGAAAAACTGTTTTTT.

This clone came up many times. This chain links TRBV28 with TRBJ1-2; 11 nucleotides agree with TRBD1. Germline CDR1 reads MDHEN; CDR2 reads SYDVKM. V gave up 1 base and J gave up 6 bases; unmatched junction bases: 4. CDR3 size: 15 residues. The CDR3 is CASSLYGQGADGYTF. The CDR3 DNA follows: TGTGCCAGCAGTTTATATGGACAGGGGGCAGATGGCTACACCTTC.

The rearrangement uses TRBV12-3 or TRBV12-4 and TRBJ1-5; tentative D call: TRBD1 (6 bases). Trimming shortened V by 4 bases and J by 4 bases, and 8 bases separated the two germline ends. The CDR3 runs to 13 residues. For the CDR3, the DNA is TGTGCCAGCAGTTGGACAGCAAATCAGCCCCAGCATTTT. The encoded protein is CASSWTANQPQHF.

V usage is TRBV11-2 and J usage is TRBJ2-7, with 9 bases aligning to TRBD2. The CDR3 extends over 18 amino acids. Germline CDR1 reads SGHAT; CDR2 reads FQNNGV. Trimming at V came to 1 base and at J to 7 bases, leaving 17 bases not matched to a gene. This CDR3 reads CASSLALFSGSLLDEQYF. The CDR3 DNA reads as TGTGCCAGCAGCTTAGCCCTCTTTAGCGGGAGTTTACTCGATGAGCAGTACTTC.

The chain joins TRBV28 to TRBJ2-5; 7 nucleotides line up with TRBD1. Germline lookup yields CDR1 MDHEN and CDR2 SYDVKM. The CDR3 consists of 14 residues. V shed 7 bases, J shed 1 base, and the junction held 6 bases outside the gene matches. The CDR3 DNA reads TGTGCCAGCACTCCGACAGGGCCCCAAGAGACCCAGTACTTC. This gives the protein CASTPTGPQETQYF.

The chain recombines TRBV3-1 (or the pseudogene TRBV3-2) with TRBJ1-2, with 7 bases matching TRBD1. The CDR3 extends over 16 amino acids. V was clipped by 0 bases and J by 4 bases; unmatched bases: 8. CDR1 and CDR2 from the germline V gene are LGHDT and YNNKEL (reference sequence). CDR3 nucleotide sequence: TGTGCCAGCAGCCAAGATAACCGACAGGGAATCTATGGCTACACCTTC. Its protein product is CASSQDNRQGIYGYTF.

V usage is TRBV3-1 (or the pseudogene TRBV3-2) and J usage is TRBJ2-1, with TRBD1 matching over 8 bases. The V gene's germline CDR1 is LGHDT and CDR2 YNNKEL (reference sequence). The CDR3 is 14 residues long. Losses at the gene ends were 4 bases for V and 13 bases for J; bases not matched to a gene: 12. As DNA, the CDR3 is TGTGCCAGCAGCCGTACCGCTGGGACAGGACAACAGTTCTTC. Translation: CASSRTAGTGQQFF.